This TCR beta chain was retrieved from a study of CD8+ T cells in alopecia areata. RNA was isolated and reverse transcribed to cDNA, the sequencing template. Produced via immunoSEQ multiplex PCR; TCRdb's table is partial and in-frame only. Of about 140,000 clones in the sample, less than 75% were seen once. The CDR3 runs to 16 residues. Trimming took 4 bases from V and 5 from J; bases not matched to a gene: 13. In germline, CDR1 is MNHNY, CDR2 SVGAGI (reference sequence). Of note for this clone: Antigen: not known.

Study outcomes and limitations: Besides other cells, scalp samples also yield sequences of resident alphabeta T cells from normal skin. In lesional scalp, particularly from alopecia totalis/universalis, clonality was higher than in normal scalp.

The material sequenced was CD8+ T cells sorted from blood. This TCR was sampled from a human donor in good health. The chain couples TRBV6-6 to TRBJ2-5, with 7 bases matching TRBD2. The CDR3 sequence: CASSSLRTPGGETQYF. The CDR3, as DNA: TGTGCCAGCAGTTCCCTCAGGACTCCCGGGGGGGAGACCCAGTACTTC.